This T cell receptor (beta chain) is from a study of tumor-infiltrating lymphocytes in primary liver carcinoma. Looking at the study overall: The patient group consisted of men and women aged 30 to 69 years. Samples had roughly 3.5 to 8 million productive TCRbeta reads, comparable between tissue types.

Unsorted bulk tissue, roughly 19-33 mg of it, served as the source for co-extraction of RNA and DNA. A word on this clonotype: Because the CDR3 is missing its conserved closing phenylalanine or tryptophan, this is likely a read error.

Germline V lookup: CDR1 MNHEY, CDR2 SVGEGT. The CDR3 sequence is 14 residues long. TCR beta cDNA came from around 500 ng total RNA, primed with a constant-region primer. Three nested multiplex PCR rounds of slightly modified ARM-PCR generated TCR beta libraries. Researchers ran the first two PCR rounds for ten to eleven cycles each with TRBV1-TRBV30 forward primers and a C-beta reverse primer. TCRdb used MiXCR to reprocess the multiplex PCR reads, holding one entry per CDR3 protein. The sample shows 75,000 to 80,000 distinct CDR3 sequences, 69% of them seen only once. The clonotype originates from a man between 40 and 49 years old with primary liver carcinoma and hepatitis B virus infection. This chain connects TRBV6-2 or TRBV6-3 to TRBJ2-2, with D perhaps matching TRBD2 (6 bases). The source material was tumor-adjacent normal liver tissue. The CDR3, as DNA: TGTGCCGTCCCACGGGGCTCGAACACCGGGGGGCTGTTTCTT. Amino acid sequence: CAVPRGSNTGGLFL.